These T cell receptor beta chains were read from a single sample in a study of blood T cell repertoires in COVID-19. Clones were sequenced by immunoSEQ multiplex PCR, and TCRdb holds only the in-frame ones, with some missing. This sample has 150,000 to 200,000 clones, with over 70% found just once. The sample comprised peripheral blood. The source is a man aged 55 to 70 with acute or convalescent COVID-19. The CDR3 runs from the conserved cysteine through the conserved F or W. Each record gives: V gene, D gene, clone size, J gene, CDR3 protein, CDR3 DNA. The D gene is left open where the match is weak. The size of a clone is reported for some rows only, either as once, few or many, or as a class for expanded clones.

>TRBV19|TRBD1|once|TRBJ1-1
CASRPGTGNTEAFF
TGTGCCAGTAGACCCGGGACAGGGAACACTGAAGCTTTCTTT
>TRBV2|TRBD2|.|TRBJ2-3
CASSENSGTDTQYF
TGTGCCAGCAGTGAAAATAGCGGGACAGATACGCAGTATTTT
>TRBV5-1|.|.|TRBJ2-5
CASSLVQETQYF
TGCGCCAGCAGCTTGGTACAAGAGACCCAGTACTTC
>TRBV6-2/TRBV6-3|TRBD2|.|TRBJ2-5
CASSYGREGRRAQYF
TGTGCCAGCAGTTACGGGCGGGAGGGCCGGAGGGCCCAGTACTTC
>TRBV19|.|.|TRBJ1-3
CASSKTVLSSGNTIYF
TGTGCCAGTAGTAAGACAGTGCTCAGCTCTGGAAACACCATATATTTT
>TRBV9|.|.|TRBJ1-1
CASSVDAGNTEAFF
TGTGCCAGCAGCGTAGATGCGGGGAACACTGAAGCTTTCTTT
>TRBV23-1|.|.|TRBJ2-7
CASSQSEGSYEQYF
TGCGCCAGCAGTCAGTCAGAGGGCTCCTACGAGCAGTACTTC
>TRBV6-5|TRBD1|.|TRBJ1-2
CASGLSGTGINGYTF
TGTGCCAGCGGGCTCTCCGGGACAGGGATAAATGGCTACACCTTC
>TRBV7-9|TRBD1|.|TRBJ1-3
CASSTWTGVGNTIYF
TGTGCCAGCAGCACCTGGACAGGGGTAGGAAACACCATATATTTT
>TRBV7-3|.|.|TRBJ1-2
CASSLEVGGGYTF
TGTGCCAGCAGCTTAGAGGTGGGGGGTGGCTACACCTTC
>TRBV7-3|.|.|TRBJ1-1
CASSLGGLHSEAFF
TGTGCCAGCAGCTTGGGGGGACTTCACTCTGAAGCTTTCTTT
>TRBV27|.|.|TRBJ1-2
CASSLGQGNYGYTF
TGTGCCAGCAGTTTAGGCCAGGGAAACTATGGCTACACCTTC
>TRBV5-6|TRBD1|once|TRBJ1-2
CASSSMTGGAFVYGYTF
TGTGCCAGCAGCTCGATGACAGGGGGCGCGTTTGTCTATGGCTACACCTTC
>TRBV11-2|.|.|TRBJ2-3
CASSLGPGDTQYF
TGTGCCAGCAGCTTAGGCCCGGGAGATACGCAGTATTTT
>TRBV28|TRBD1|.|TRBJ1-2
CASSSKRQGFGYTF
TGTGCCAGCAGTTCAAAAAGACAGGGCTTTGGCTACACCTTC
>TRBV3-1/TRBV3-2|.|few|TRBJ1-3
CASSQDLGLGNTIYF
TGTGCCAGCAGCCAAGATCTGGGACTCGGAAACACCATATATTTT
>TRBV19|.|.|TRBJ2-5
CASQDRQETQYF
TGTGCCAGTCAAGACAGGCAAGAGACCCAGTACTTC
>TRBV5-4|.|.|TRBJ2-7
CASSRRGYEQYF
TGTGCCAGCAGTCGAAGGGGGTACGAGCAGTACTTC
>TRBV13|TRBD1|.|TRBJ1-1
CASSLNRGTEAFF
TGTGCCAGCAGCTTAAACAGGGGCACTGAAGCTTTCTTT
>TRBV19|TRBD1|.|TRBJ1-3
CASSPYAGTGPGNTIYF
TGTGCCAGTAGTCCATATGCCGGGACAGGGCCCGGAAACACCATATATTTT
>TRBV11-2|.|.|TRBJ2-1
CASSSYLAITYNEQFF
TGTGCCAGCAGCTCCTATTTAGCTATAACCTACAATGAGCAGTTCTTC
>TRBV24-1|.|.|TRBJ2-6
CATSDRLSGGLGGGANVLTF
TGTGCCACCAGTGACCGGCTTAGTGGGGGTCTAGGGGGTGGGGCCAACGTCCTGACTTTC
>TRBV19|TRBD1|.|TRBJ1-4
CARLPHPRDRDEKLFF
TGTGCCAGGCTACCCCACCCCCGGGACAGGGATGAAAAACTGTTTTTT
>TRBV7-9|.|once|TRBJ2-1
CASSLALGDTGEQFF
TGTGCCAGCAGCTTAGCGCTAGGGGACACAGGTGAGCAGTTCTTC
>TRBV7-9|TRBD2|.|TRBJ2-3
CASSFSLAGPDTQYF
TGTGCCAGCAGCTTTAGCCTAGCGGGCCCAGATACGCAGTATTTT
>TRBV18|.|.|TRBJ1-1
CASSGTLGMNTEAFF
TGTGCCAGCTCCGGGACTTTGGGGATGAACACTGAAGCTTTCTTT
>TRBV19|.|.|TRBJ1-4
CASKTGTTREKLFF
TGTGCCAGTAAAACTGGGACTACTCGTGAAAAACTGTTTTTT
>TRBV7-8|.|.|TRBJ2-3
CASSLVEAGHTDTQYF
TGTGCCAGCAGCTTAGTCGAGGCGGGCCATACAGATACGCAGTATTTT
>TRBV28|TRBD2|.|TRBJ2-1
CASSFGLAGGEQFF
TGTGCCAGCAGTTTTGGACTAGCGGGAGGGGAGCAGTTCTTC
>TRBV5-4|.|.|TRBJ1-2
CASSLAGGGNYGYTF
TGTGCCAGCAGCTTGGCGGGGGGTGGGAACTATGGCTACACCTTC
>TRBV5-1|TRBD1|.|TRBJ1-2
CASSTGQGSNYGYTF
TGCGCCAGCAGCACCGGACAGGGATCCAACTATGGCTACACCTTC
>TRBV18|TRBD2|.|TRBJ2-7
CASSPDSGRTAPEQYF
TGTGCCAGCTCACCGGACAGCGGGAGAACAGCCCCCGAGCAGTACTTC